The sequence of this T cell receptor (beta chain) was determined in a study of T cell responses to AZD1222 COVID-19 vaccine. As regards this clone: Antigen: not known.

CDR3 length equals 15 residues. Trimming took off 0 bases at V and 0 bases at J, with 8 bases between the two ends. Germline V gives CDR1 KGHSY, CDR2 FQNENV. The table came from immunoSEQ multiplex PCR; TCRdb's copy has only in-frame clones and leaves some out. The sample contains about 160,000 clones, around nine tenths of which appear only once. Notes on the study in general: When two AZD1222 doses had been given, Spike-specific TCR breadth and depth rose. Donors in the cohort were predominantly white British and more often female, and clonal diversity was possibly underestimated.

The clonotype comes from an adult in good health. Sample: peripheral blood, taken on day 0 of AZD1222 vaccination. V is TRBV16 and J is TRBJ1-2, with D hard to call. CDR3 sequence reads: CASSQSVQTNYGYTF. The CDR3 DNA sequence: TGTGCCAGCAGCCAATCGGTGCAAACTAACTATGGCTACACCTTC.